The rows below give T cell receptor beta chains drawn from one sample of a study of blood T cells in healthy people across ages. MiXCR, run by TCRdb on the 5' RACE reads, gives a single entry per CDR3 protein. The sample records about 1,500,000 distinct CDR3 sequences, about 30% being singletons. Sequenced: blood. The receptors derive from a woman under 40 in good health. The CDR3 runs from the conserved cysteine through the conserved F or W. Fields, in order: clone size, D gene, V gene, J gene, CDR3 DNA, CDR3 protein. D genes are given only for firm matches. Size tells how often a clone was seen (once, few, many) or the class of an expanded clone, and some rows leave it out.

.	TRBD2	TRBV15	TRBJ2-1	TGTGCCACCAGCAAGGCCGGGACTAGCGGGAATGAGCAGTTCTTC	CATSKAGTSGNEQFF
many	TRBD2	TRBV6-2/TRBV6-3	TRBJ2-4	TGTGCCAGCAGTTACGGGACTAGGCGAGCCAAAAACATTCAGTACTTC	CASSYGTRRAKNIQYF
.	.	TRBV4-1	TRBJ1-4	TGCGCCAGCAGCCTACAGGGCCGCGTTGGTGAAAAACTGTTTTTT	CASSLQGRVGEKLFF
.	.	TRBV20-1	TRBJ2-3	TGCAGTGCTAGAGATTTGGACGGGGCCGATACGCAGTATTTT	CSARDLDGADTQYF
.	.	TRBV5-1	TRBJ2-1	TGCGCCAGCAGCTTGGTGGAGGGGGCGTATGAGCAGTTCTTC	CASSLVEGAYEQFF
.	.	TRBV30	TRBJ1-2	TGTGCCTGGATTTTCGCAGGGTATGGCTACACCTTC	CAWIFAGYGYTF
many	.	TRBV12-3/TRBV12-4	TRBJ2-1	TGTGCCAGCAGTTACAGGACTAATGAGCAGTTCTTC	CASSYRTNEQFF
.	TRBD1	TRBV6-1	TRBJ2-3	TGTGCCAGCAGGGGACAGGGGGCAAGGGATACGCAGTATTTT	CASRGQGARDTQYF
.	.	TRBV29-1	TRBJ1-4	TGCAGCGTTTATCAGGGGACAAATGAAAAACTGTTTTTT	CSVYQGTNEKLFF
few	.	TRBV28	TRBJ2-7	TGTGCCAGCAGCCTAAGGACAGCTAGGTACTTC	CASSLRTARYF
few	.	TRBV6-2/TRBV6-3	TRBJ2-3	TGTGCCAGCAGGAGACTCTCGAGCCGAGATACGCAGTATTTT	CASRRLSSRDTQYF
.	.	TRBV30	TRBJ2-1	TGTGCCTGGAGTGGCGGGCCATACAATGAGCAGTTCTTC	CAWSGGPYNEQFF
many	.	TRBV7-2	TRBJ1-6	TGTGCCAGCAGCTTCGATCGGGGGAATAATTCACCCCTCCACTTT	CASSFDRGNNSPLHF
.	TRBD1	TRBV2	TRBJ1-5	TGTGCCAGCAGTGGACAGGGGTGGCTTCAGCCCCAGCATTTT	CASSGQGWLQPQHF
.	.	TRBV30	TRBJ2-6	TGTGCCTGGAGTGGGCCCTCTGGGGCCAACGTCCTGACTTTC	CAWSGPSGANVLTF
few	.	TRBV11-2	TRBJ2-7	TGTGCCAGCAGCTTACTGTTCCGCCCCAGGTTCTACGAGCAGTACTTC	CASSLLFRPRFYEQYF
few	TRBD1	TRBV27	TRBJ1-2	TGTGCCAGCGGCCCCGGGACAGGCGCCAACTATGGCTACACCTTC	CASGPGTGANYGYTF
.	TRBD1	TRBV5-1	TRBJ2-3	TGCGCCAGCAGCTCGGGACAGAAAAGCACAGATACGCAGTATTTT	CASSSGQKSTDTQYF
once	.	TRBV19	TRBJ2-3	TGTGCCTGCGAGTCCATGGATACGCAGTATTTT	CACESMDTQYF
few	TRBD1	TRBV30	TRBJ1-5	TGTGCCTGGACAGGGGGTCCAAATCAGCCCCAGCATTTT	CAWTGGPNQPQHF
few	.	TRBV12-3/TRBV12-4	TRBJ1-1	TGTGCCAGCAGTTTAGCCTTGGACAGCCTATCGAACACTGAAGCTTTCTTT	CASSLALDSLSNTEAFF
few	.	TRBV20-1	TRBJ2-7	TGCAGTGCTACTTGGTCCGACAACTACGAGCAGTACTTC	CSATWSDNYEQYF